This TCR beta chain was recorded in a study of blood T cell repertoires in COVID-19. In the study overall: Samples taken during acute and convalescent COVID-19 were collected in the United States, Italy and Spain.

The CDR3 is made up of 15 amino acids. CDR1 and CDR2 (germline): SGDLS, YYNGEE. Trimming at V came to 0 bases and at J to 0 bases, leaving 0 bases not matched to a gene. Symptom resolution, clearance, or two negative PCRs marked donors in Cohort 3 as recovered. Original data processing: Cell counts per sample came from amplifying reference gene primers. TCRdb's copy holds only in-frame clones and misses some; the assay was immunoSEQ multiplex PCR. The DNA gave D and trimming, while V, J and clone size come from that table. The sample has about 320,000 clones, more than 90% seen once. The sample comprised PBMCs or T cells enriched from blood (not recorded which). The chain carries TRBV9 and TRBJ2-3; 8 bases are shared with TRBD2. The origin of this receptor is a man in his 60s who had recovered from COVID-19. Here the CDR3 DNA reads TGTGCCAGCAGCGTAGCGGGGGGGAGCACAGATACGCAGTATTTT. Encoded protein: CASSVAGGSTDTQYF.